This T cell receptor beta chain was sequenced for a study of T cell repertoires in cytomegalovirus infection. With 9 bases removed from V and 9 bases from J, the gap between germline ends came to 18 bases. The CDR3 loop spans 14 amino acids. Germline V gene data show CDR1 as MNHEY and CDR2 as SMNVEV (reference sequence). TCRdb fed the reads into MiXCR, producing one record per CDR3 protein. The repertoire holds 310,000 or so distinct CDR3 sequences, around 10% seen once, with approximately 2.3% in the top ten. In this sample, this clonotype turned up a few times. What it binds is not known. Study results and caveats: In two of eight donors, the top clonotype was HLA-C-restricted CMV-specific. Carriers of CMV and the relevant HLA type were discriminated by public TCR beta frequency.

The V call is TRBV27, the J call TRBJ1-6, with D possibly matching TRBD1 (5 bases). The sample taken for sequencing was PBMCs. This receptor was taken from a human donor in good health (CMV status not recorded). Some clones in this sample may be carry-over from other donors' samples. As DNA, the CDR3 is TGTGCCAGTGGTCCAGGGTTGGATTCTTCACCCCTCCACTTT. Its translation is CASGPGLDSSPLHF.